This TCR beta chain was found in a study of Ad26.COV2.S vaccination and SARS-CoV-2 variants. Overall study context: Sample donor was a member of the COV1001 Ad26.COV2.S trial arm.

General study results and limits: Non-spike TCR breadth showed similarity between vaccine and placebo recipients.

Trimming took 4 bases from V and 8 from J, leaving 8 bases between them. The CDR3 has 11 amino acids. Per germline, CDR1 MDHEN and CDR2 SYDVKM. The treatment: around 19 received Ad26.COV2.S at low or high dose, single or two shots; about five received placebo; per-sample allocation not given. Sampling happened 63 days after the first vaccine or placebo injection. A Boston adult aged 18-55 years was the donor. Some clones are missing from TCRdb's copy, which holds only in-frame ones; the method was immunoSEQ multiplex PCR. The sample holds 300,000 to 350,000 clones, 90% seen once. In regard to this clone: Its specificity is unknown.

Specimen: peripheral blood, collected in a trial of Ad26.COV2.S vaccine versus placebo. This clonotype originated in a person between 18 and 65 years old who received the Ad26.COV2.S COVID-19 vaccine or a placebo. The chain has TRBV28 and TRBJ1-1; D is uncertain. The CDR3 DNA follows: TGTGCCAGCAGTTATGCAGTCGAAGCTTTCTTT. This translates into CASSYAVEAFF.